There are a few counts of the clone carrying this TCR beta chain. Primed by a sample-barcoded 5' primer and a J-beta primer mix, a second PCR proceeded for about 7 to 11 cycles. The template-switch adaptor was a 5' adaptor with 12 random nucleotides. It tagged each cDNA molecule. A minimum of 2.5 million CDR3-containing paired-end reads was obtained for each sample. TCRdb re-called the 5' RACE reads with MiXCR, one entry per CDR3 protein. The repertoire holds about 1.4 million distinct CDR3 sequences, with around 59% as singletons. Investigators took ten milliliters of peripheral blood from every donor. Extractions gave at least 5.5 micrograms of total RNA per sample. This specimen comes from a study of blood T cells in healthy people across ages. The ends were cut back, 5 bases at V and 0 bases at J, with 11 bases in the middle. Germline V gene sequence: CDR1 ENHRY, CDR2 SYGVKD. The CDR3 loop spans 14 amino acids.

The V and J genes are TRBV10-3 and TRBJ2-7, with D perhaps assigned TRBD1 or TRBD2 (7 bases each). This sequence originates from a man between 18 and 35 years old in good health. Material for sequencing was blood. This CDR3 reads CAISPGGGSYEQYF. The DNA of the CDR3 is TGTGCCATCAGTCCAGGGGGGGGCTCCTACGAGCAGTACTTC.